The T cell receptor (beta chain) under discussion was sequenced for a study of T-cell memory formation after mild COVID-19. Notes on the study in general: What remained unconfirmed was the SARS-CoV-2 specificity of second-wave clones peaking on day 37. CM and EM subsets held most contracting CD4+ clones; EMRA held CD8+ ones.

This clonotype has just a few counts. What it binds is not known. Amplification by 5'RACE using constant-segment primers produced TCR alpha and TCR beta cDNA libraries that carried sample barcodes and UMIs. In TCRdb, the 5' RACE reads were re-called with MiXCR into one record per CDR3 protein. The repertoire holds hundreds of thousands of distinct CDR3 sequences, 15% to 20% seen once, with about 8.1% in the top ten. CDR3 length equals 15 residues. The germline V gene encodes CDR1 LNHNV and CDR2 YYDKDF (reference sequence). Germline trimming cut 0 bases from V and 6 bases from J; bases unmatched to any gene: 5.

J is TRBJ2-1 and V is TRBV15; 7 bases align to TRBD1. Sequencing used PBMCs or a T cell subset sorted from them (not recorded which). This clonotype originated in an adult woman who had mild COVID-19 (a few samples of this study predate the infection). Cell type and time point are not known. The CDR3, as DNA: TGTGCCACCAGCAGAGAACAGGCAGGGGGCAATGAGCAGTTCTTC. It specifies CATSREQAGGNEQFF. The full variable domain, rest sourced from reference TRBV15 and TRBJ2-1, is DAMVIQNPRYQVTQFGKPVTLSCSQTLNHNVMYWYQQKSSQAPKLLFHYYDKDFNNEADTPDNFQSRRPNTSFCFLDIRSPGLGDTAMYLCATSREQAGGNEQFFGPGTRLTVL.